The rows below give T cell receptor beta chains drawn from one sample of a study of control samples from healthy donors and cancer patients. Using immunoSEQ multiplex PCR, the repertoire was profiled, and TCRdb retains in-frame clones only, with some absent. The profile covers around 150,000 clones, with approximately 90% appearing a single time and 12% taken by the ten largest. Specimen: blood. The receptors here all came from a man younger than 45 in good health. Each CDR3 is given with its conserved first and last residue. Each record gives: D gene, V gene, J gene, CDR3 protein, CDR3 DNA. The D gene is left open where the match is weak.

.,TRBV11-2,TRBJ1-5,CASSLERGGLFLNQPQHF,TGTGCCAGCAGCTTAGAGAGGGGAGGCCTATTTCTCAATCAGCCCCAGCATTTT
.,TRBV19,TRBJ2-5,CASKGKAFQETQYF,TGTGCCAGTAAGGGCAAGGCTTTCCAAGAGACCCAGTACTTC
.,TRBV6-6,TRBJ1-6,CASSPFQGFSYNSPLHF,TGTGCCAGCAGTCCCTTCCAGGGATTCTCCTATAATTCACCCCTCCACTTT
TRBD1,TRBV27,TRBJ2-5,CASRDLGQGIETQYF,TGTGCCAGCAGGGACTTAGGACAGGGTATAGAGACCCAGTACTTC
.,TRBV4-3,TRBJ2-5,CASSQDAGGGGETQYF,TGCGCCAGCAGCCAAGATGCAGGGGGAGGGGGAGAGACCCAGTACTTC
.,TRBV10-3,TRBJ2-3,CAISNPVSSTDTQYF,TGTGCCATCAGCAACCCAGTCTCTAGCACAGATACGCAGTATTTT
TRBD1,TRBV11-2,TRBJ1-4,CASSFRPTDRNEKLFF,TGTGCCAGCAGTTTTAGACCCACGGACAGGAATGAAAAACTGTTTTTT
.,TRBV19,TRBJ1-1,CASTFSMNTEAFF,TGTGCCAGTACTTTTTCCATGAACACTGAAGCTTTCTTT
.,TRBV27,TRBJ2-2,CASGVGPYTGELFF,TGTGCCAGCGGGGTGGGCCCCTACACCGGGGAGCTGTTTTTT
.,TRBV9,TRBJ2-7,CASSDNIGQYF,TGTGCCAGCAGCGACAATATCGGGCAGTACTTC
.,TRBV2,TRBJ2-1,CASSGDFTNEQFF,TGTGCCAGCAGTGGGGACTTCACTAATGAGCAGTTCTTC
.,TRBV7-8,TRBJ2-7,CASSAIRDVSYEQYF,TGTGCCAGCAGCGCAATCCGGGACGTCTCCTACGAGCAGTACTTC
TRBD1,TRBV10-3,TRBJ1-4,CATKPGTADEKLFF,TGTGCCACCAAGCCCGGGACAGCAGATGAAAAACTGTTTTTT
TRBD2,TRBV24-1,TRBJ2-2,CATSGGSGKPGELFF,TGTGCCACCAGTGGAGGTAGCGGGAAGCCCGGGGAGCTGTTTTTT
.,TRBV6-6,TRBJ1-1,CASRPHLRDTEAFF,TGTGCCAGCCGGCCCCACTTGAGGGACACTGAAGCTTTCTTT
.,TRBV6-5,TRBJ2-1,CASSGVLYNEQFF,TGTGCCAGCAGCGGGGTTTTATACAATGAGCAGTTCTTC
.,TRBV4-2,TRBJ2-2,CASSPERRTNTGELFF,TGTGCCAGCAGCCCTGAGCGGCGGACGAACACCGGGGAGCTGTTTTTT